The rows below give T cell receptor beta chains drawn from one sample of a study of CD8 T cells in Susac syndrome. Using its own MiXCR run on the immunoSEQ multiplex PCR reads, TCRdb lists one record per CDR3 protein. The table has roughly 150,000 distinct CDR3 sequences, 95% to 96% seen once. Material for sequencing was CD8+ T cells from PBMCs. Receptors were obtained from a human donor with multiple sclerosis. The CDR3 runs from the conserved cysteine through the conserved F or W. The D gene is left open where the match is weak. The size entry is marked missing in some rows and otherwise reads once, few, many or a size class.

V gene	D gene	CDR3 length	clone size	J gene	CDR3 DNA	CDR3 protein
TRBV12-3/TRBV12-4	-	14	few	TRBJ1-1	TGTGCCAGCAGTCCGCCGGGAGCGAACACTGAAGCTTTCTTT	CASSPPGANTEAFF
TRBV2	-	12	-	TRBJ2-7	TGTGCCATCCCGGGTGCAGGGTACGAGCAGTACTTC	CAIPGAGYEQYF
TRBV28	-	16	once	TRBJ2-5	TGTGCCAGCAGTTTCCGGGGCCGCCGTTACCAAGAGACCCAGTACTTC	CASSFRGRRYQETQYF
TRBV4-1	-	14	-	TRBJ1-1	TGCGCCAGCAGCCAAGAGGGATCGAACACTGAAGCTTTCTTT	CASSQEGSNTEAFF
TRBV7-9	-	12	-	TRBJ2-2	TGTGCCAGCAGCTTACCCCCCGGGGAGCTGTTTTTT	CASSLPPGELFF
TRBV9	-	14	-	TRBJ1-1	TGTGCCAGCAGCGCCGGGACACTCAACACTGAAGCTTTCTTT	CASSAGTLNTEAFF
TRBV9	-	14	-	TRBJ1-2	TGTGCCAGCAGCTCCTTCGGGGGGGACTATGGCTACACCTTC	CASSSFGGDYGYTF
TRBV30	-	15	-	TRBJ2-7	TGTGCCTGGAATGATCGGTGGGGAGATCCCTACGAGCAGTACTTC	CAWNDRWGDPYEQYF
TRBV27	TRBD1	15	-	TRBJ1-2	TGTGCCAGCAGTTTATCGGGACAGGGGGCTGGCGGCTACACCTTC	CASSLSGQGAGGYTF
TRBV7-9	-	12	-	TRBJ1-1	TGTGCCAGCAGCCCGTGGGACACTGAAGCTTTCTTT	CASSPWDTEAFF
TRBV24-1	-	14	-	TRBJ2-6	TGTGCCGAATGGGGTACTCTTGGGGCCAACGTCCTGACTTTC	CAEWGTLGANVLTF
TRBV12-3/TRBV12-4	-	11	once	TRBJ2-5	TGTGCCAGCAGTTTATCGGTTTCCCAGTACTTC	CASSLSVSQYF
TRBV25-1	-	14	-	TRBJ1-4	TGTGCCAGCACCCCGGCGGACGGTATCGAAAAACTGTTTTTT	CASTPADGIEKLFF
TRBV5-1	-	15	-	TRBJ2-2	TGCGCCAGCCACCACGGATACATGGGGACCGGGGAGCTGTTTTTT	CASHHGYMGTGELFF
TRBV14	-	13	-	TRBJ2-3	TGTGCCAGCAGCCCAGGACTCTACGATACGCAGTATTTT	CASSPGLYDTQYF
TRBV12-3/TRBV12-4	-	11	-	TRBJ2-5	TGTGCCAGCACCCACGGGGGCACCCAGTACTTC	CASTHGGTQYF
TRBV30	-	14	-	TRBJ1-1	TGTGCCTGGACTGTTGGCACTATGAACACTGAAGCTTTCTTT	CAWTVGTMNTEAFF
TRBV9	-	14	-	TRBJ1-2	TGTGCCAGCAGCGTATCCGGATTTGACTATGGCTACACCTTC	CASSVSGFDYGYTF
TRBV27	-	20	-	TRBJ1-2	TGTGCCAGCAGTTTATTTAGGTTGGCCCGGGGCGGGACGGATTTCTATGGCTACACCTTC	CASSLFRLARGGTDFYGYTF
TRBV2	-	15	-	TRBJ1-2	TGTGCCAGCAGTGGCGGCCAGGGCCTGAACTATGGCTACACCTTC	CASSGGQGLNYGYTF
TRBV12-3/TRBV12-4	-	12	-	TRBJ1-2	TGTGCCAGCAGCCTTGCATTCCATGGCTACACCTTC	CASSLAFHGYTF
TRBV7-9	-	12	-	TRBJ2-1	TGTGCCAGCAGTGTCGGTTTCGATGAGCAGTTCTTC	CASSVGFDEQFF
TRBV5-1	-	14	-	TRBJ1-5	TGCGCCAGCAGCTTGGGGCCTGTGGCACAGCCCCAGCATTTT	CASSLGPVAQPQHF
TRBV12-3/TRBV12-4	-	13	-	TRBJ2-5	TGTGCCAGCAGTTTGGGGTACGGGGAGACCCAGTACTTC	CASSLGYGETQYF
TRBV19	-	16	-	TRBJ2-7	TGTGCCAGTAGTATCGGGCAGGTGCCTTACTCCTACGAGCAGTACTTC	CASSIGQVPYSYEQYF
TRBV5-1	-	16	once	TRBJ1-1	TGCGCCAGCAGCTTTATCCTGCAGGGAAGGAACACTGAAGCTTTCTTT	CASSFILQGRNTEAFF
TRBV25-1	-	13	-	TRBJ2-3	TGTGCCAGCAGTGATGGTGTCAGCTCGCCCCGGGATTTT	CASSDGVSSPRDF
TRBV6-5	TRBD2	15	-	TRBJ2-3	TGTGCCAGCAGTTACCTAGCGGGGGCCACAGATACGCAGTATTTT	CASSYLAGATDTQYF
TRBV5-4	TRBD2	17	-	TRBJ2-2	TGTGCCAGCAGCGAGGGACTAGCGGGGGTGGTTTCTGGGGAGCTGTTTTTT	CASSEGLAGVVSGELFF
TRBV7-8	TRBD2	16	-	TRBJ2-1	TGTGCCAGCAGCTTGTTTGCTAGCGGGACCGACAATGAGCAGTTCTTC	CASSLFASGTDNEQFF
TRBV20-1	TRBD2	14	-	TRBJ2-5	TGCAGTGCCCTAGCGGGGGACCTACAAGAGACCCAGTACTTC	CSALAGDLQETQYF
TRBV7-9	-	13	-	TRBJ1-1	TGTGCCAGCAGTTCCCCAGGGGCACTTGAAGCTTTCTTT	CASSSPGALEAFF
TRBV29-1	TRBD1	13	-	TRBJ1-2	TGCAGCGTTGAGGACAGGGAATTCTATGGCTACACCTTC	CSVEDREFYGYTF
TRBV4-1	-	13	-	TRBJ2-1	TGCGCCAGCAGCCAAGCGTCGCCCCCGGAACAGTTCTTC	CASSQASPPEQFF
TRBV9	-	13	-	TRBJ2-1	TGTGCCAGCAGCCCGACCCTGGATCATGAGCAGTTCTTC	CASSPTLDHEQFF
TRBV29-1	-	10	-	TRBJ2-5	TGCAGCGTTAGTGAAGAGACCCAGTACTTC	CSVSEETQYF
TRBV6-5	-	12	-	TRBJ2-1	TGTGCCAGCAGTTACGACCGGCGGGAGCAGTTCTTC	CASSYDRREQFF
TRBV7-9	-	14	-	TRBJ2-2	TGTGCCAGCAGGGGCAGCCTCGGCGGAGGGGAGCTGTTTTTT	CASRGSLGGGELFF
TRBV23-1	-	16	-	TRBJ1-2	TGCGCCAGCAGTCGAACGGGATTCTCCTATTTCTATGGCTACACCTTC	CASSRTGFSYFYGYTF
TRBV14	-	13	-	TRBJ2-7	TGTGCCAGCAGCCCCGGGAGCTCCTACGAGCAGTACTTC	CASSPGSSYEQYF